These 6 T cell receptor beta chains came from one sample sequenced in a study of blood T cell repertoires in COVID-19. Method: immunoSEQ multiplex PCR; TCRdb's copy keeps in-frame clones and lacks some. The sample records 200,000 to 300,000 clones, more than 80% being singletons. The sequencing sample was made of peripheral blood. These receptors were taken from a woman aged 80 or over with COVID-19, enrolled during active disease.

The chain employs TRBV28 and TRBJ1-3; D gene ambiguous. V lost 2 bases, J lost 4 bases, and 6 bases lay in between. This CDR3 has 13 residues. CDR1 is MDHEN, CDR2 SYDVKM, per germline. The CDR3 DNA reads as TGTGCCAGCAGTTTACGACTGGGAAACACCATATATTTT. This encodes CASSLRLGNTIYF.

The chain links TRBV5-5 to TRBJ1-1; tentative D call: TRBD1 (5 bases). Germline loops: CDR1 SGHKS, CDR2 YYEKEE (reference sequence). The CDR3 is made up of 13 amino acids. V gave up 1 base and J gave up 3 bases, with 7 bases separating them. The CDR3 coding sequence is TGTGCCAGCAGCTTGCGGGGGTACACTGAAGCTTTCTTT. Protein product: CASSLRGYTEAFF.

V usage is TRBV29-1 and J usage is TRBJ1-2; TRBD1 agrees at 7 bases. Germline CDR1 is SQVTM and CDR2 is ANQGSEA. The V and J ends lost 6 bases and 3 bases, in that order; junction bases with no gene match: 7. CDR3 length: 13 residues. CDR3 nucleotide sequence: TGCAGCGTCCGCCTCCAGGGGGACTATGGCTACACCTTC. It yields the protein CSVRLQGDYGYTF.

In this sample, this clone turned up once. For the CDR3, the DNA is TGTGCCAGCAGCTTAACTCCGGGAAATCAGCCCCAGCATTTT. It codes for CASSLTPGNQPQHF. This chain uses TRBV7-3 with TRBJ1-5; no firm D call. Trimming stripped 0 bases from V and 4 bases from J, with 7 bases between. Germline V gene data show CDR1 as SGHTA and CDR2 as FQGTGA. This CDR3 contains 14 residues.

This clone has a handful of counts. The DNA for the CDR3 is TGTGCCAGCAGCCAGGGGACTAGCGGGAGAGCCAAAAACATTCAGTACTTC. As protein: CASSQGTSGRAKNIQYF. The rearrangement links TRBV3-1 (or the pseudogene TRBV3-2) to TRBJ2-4; 14 bases are shared with TRBD2. This CDR3 is built from 17 residues. CDR1 is LGHDT, CDR2 YNNKEL, per germline (reference sequence). V lost 3 bases, J lost 0 bases, and 1 base stayed unmatched.

CDR3 region: CASSPDGGNQPQHF. CDR3 DNA: TGTGCCAGCTCACCCGATGGGGGGAATCAGCCCCAGCATTTT. The V gene is TRBV18, the J gene TRBJ1-5; D is possibly TRBD1 (5 bases). The CDR3 extends over 14 amino acids. V lost 3 bases and J 4 bases, leaving 10 bases between the germline ends. From germline, CDR1 is KGHSH and CDR2 LQKENI.